This T cell receptor (beta chain) was profiled in a study of T cell responses to AZD1222 COVID-19 vaccine. Profiled with immunoSEQ multiplex PCR; TCRdb holds only in-frame clones, not every one. The sample lists over 120,000 clones; about nine tenths were seen once. The clonotype comes from an adult who received the AZD1222 COVID-19 vaccine. The input for sequencing was peripheral blood, taken 28 days after the second AZD1222 dose.

CDR3 DNA sequence: TGTGCCAGCAGTTTTAAACAGCGCACTGGCTACACCTTC. Its protein is CASSFKQRTGYTF. The chain is built from TRBV27 and TRBJ1-2, with D unclear. The CDR3 is made up of 13 amino acids. Deletions cut 3 bases from V and 7 bases from J, with 12 bases between. CDR1 MNHEY and CDR2 SMNVEV come from the germline V gene (reference sequence).